Below, 24 T cell receptor beta chains from the same sample are listed, as sequenced in a study of blood T cell repertoires in COVID-19. Method: immunoSEQ multiplex PCR; TCRdb's copy keeps in-frame clones and lacks some. This sample carries roughly 190,000 clones, 86% of them seen once, and the ten largest clones take over 7%. The specimen sequenced was peripheral blood. The receptors here all came from a woman over 75 in a cohort sampled during active or convalescent COVID-19.

The J gene is TRBJ2-5, the V gene TRBV29-1, with D unclear. Germline CDR1 reads SQVTM; CDR2 reads ANQGSEA. This CDR3 has 11 amino acids. V was pared by 4 bases and J by 4 bases, with 7 bases between. The CDR3 is CSVVKPETQYF. CDR3 DNA: TGCAGCGTTGTAAAGCCAGAGACCCAGTACTTC.

This chain joins TRBV7-9 and TRBJ1-6; 9 nucleotides align to TRBD1. With V trimmed by 1 base and J by 8 bases, 3 bases remained unmatched. This CDR3 is 15 amino acids long. CDR1 and CDR2 (germline): SEHNR, FQNEAQ (reference sequence). The CDR3 DNA follows: TGTGCCAGCAGCTTAGGAGGGACAGGGTATTCACCCCTCCACTTT. This encodes CASSLGGTGYSPLHF.

The chain combines TRBV28 with TRBJ1-2, with a weak D call TRBD1 (6 bases). There are 14 residues in the CDR3. Trimming cost V 2 bases and J 8 bases, with 15 bases left between them. Per germline, CDR1 MDHEN and CDR2 SYDVKM. The CDR3 protein is CASSLRQALGGYTF. In nucleotides, the CDR3 is TGTGCCAGCAGTTTACGACAGGCCTTAGGAGGCTACACCTTC.

The chain combines TRBV3-1 (or the pseudogene TRBV3-2) with TRBJ1-2, with D possibly being TRBD1 (6 bases). This CDR3 is 12 amino acids long. Germline loops: CDR1 LGHDT, CDR2 YNNKEL (reference sequence). V was trimmed by 4 bases and J by 4 bases, leaving 7 bases between them. The CDR3 nucleotides are TGTGCCAGCAGCCCAGGGGTCTATGGCTACACCTTC. Protein sequence: CASSPGVYGYTF.

The chain uses TRBV10-1 and TRBJ2-7; the match to TRBD1 covers 7 bases. CDR3 size: 14 residues. The junction had 4 bases not matched to a gene; V was cut back by 3 bases and J by 2 bases. The germline gives CDR1 WNHNN, CDR2 SYGVQD (reference sequence). CDR3 nucleotide sequence: TGCGCCAGCAGTGATCCAGACAGGGCCTACGAGCAGTACTTC. It encodes CASSDPDRAYEQYF.

This chain connects TRBV10-3 to TRBJ2-5; D might be TRBD1 (6 bases). This CDR3 has 15 amino acids. Trimming took 3 bases from V and 6 from J, leaving 17 bases between them. Germline V gene lookup returns CDR1 ENHRY and CDR2 SYGVKD. The CDR3 sequence: CAISEPGDTYQTQYF. Here the CDR3 DNA reads TGTGCCATCAGTGAACCCGGGGACACTTATCAGACCCAGTACTTC.

The gene calls are TRBV28 and TRBJ2-1; 8 bases are shared with TRBD2. The CDR3 is made up of 17 amino acids. Trimming at V came to 3 bases and at J to 9 bases, leaving 16 bases not matched to a gene. Per the germline V gene, CDR1 is MDHEN and CDR2 is SYDVKM. Here the CDR3 reads CASSFPAGLAGIGEQFF. The CDR3 DNA reads TGTGCCAGCAGTTTCCCCGCCGGGCTAGCGGGTATTGGTGAGCAGTTCTTC.

The rearrangement links TRBV6-5 to TRBJ2-3; TRBD2 matches at 10 bases. Trimming at V came to 11 bases and at J to 7 bases, leaving 6 bases not matched to a gene. This CDR3 comprises 12 residues. CDR1 is MNHEY, CDR2 SVGAGI, per germline. CDR3 amino acids: CAAGTSVYTQYF. In DNA, the CDR3 is TGTGCCGCGGGGACTAGCGTATATACGCAGTATTTT.

The rearrangement uses TRBV15 and TRBJ1-4; D is ambiguous. The V gene's germline CDR1 is LNHNV and CDR2 YYDKDF (reference sequence). CDR3 size: 15 residues. V lost 0 bases and J 0 bases, leaving 5 bases between the germline ends. The CDR3 here is CATSREAPTNEKLFF. For the CDR3, the DNA is TGTGCCACCAGCAGAGAGGCACCAACTAATGAAAAACTGTTTTTT.

The chain employs TRBV9 and TRBJ1-3; 8 nucleotides match TRBD1. This CDR3 region has 18 residues. Losses at the gene ends were 3 bases for V and 0 bases for J; bases not matched to a gene: 11. Looked up from germline, CDR1 is SGDLS and CDR2 is YYNGEE. CDR3 residues: CASSARSGQVFSGNTIYF. The DNA for the CDR3 is TGTGCCAGCAGCGCCCGTTCGGGACAGGTGTTCTCTGGAAACACCATATATTTT. The whole variable domain, filled in from reference TRBV9 and TRBJ1-3, reads DSGVTQTPKHLITATGQRVTLRCSPRSGDLSVYWYQQSLDQGLQFLIQYYNGEERAKGNILERFSAQQFPDLHSELNLSSLELGDSALYFCASSARSGQVFSGNTIYFGEGSWLTVV.

The chain uses TRBV2 and TRBJ2-7; TRBD1 might be the D (7 bases). Germline loops: CDR1 SNHLY, CDR2 FYNNEI. Trimming left V 7 bases short and J 12 bases short, with 19 bases between. This CDR3 spans 12 amino acids. CDR3 sequence: CASTEGRTGWYF. The CDR3 region has the DNA TGTGCCAGCACCGAAGGGAGGACAGGTTGGTACTTC.

The chain carries TRBV27 and TRBJ1-2, with 10 nucleotides matching TRBD1. Germline V gene lookup returns CDR1 MNHEY and CDR2 SMNVEV (reference sequence). The CDR3 spans 13 residues. Losses at the gene ends were 5 bases for V and 5 bases for J; bases not matched to a gene: 2. The CDR3 coding sequence is TGTGCCAGCAGTGGGACAGGGGTGTATGGCTACACCTTC. Translation: CASSGTGVYGYTF.

The CDR3 spells CASSQNLNGGNQPQHF. In nucleotides, the CDR3 is TGCGCCAGCAGCCAGAACCTAAACGGGGGCAATCAGCCCCAGCATTTT. V is TRBV5-1 and J is TRBJ1-5; unclear D gene. The CDR3 length is 16 residues. In germline, CDR1 is SGHRS, CDR2 YFSETQ. V lost 4 bases to trimming and J lost 2 bases, with 16 bases between them.

The chain combines TRBV18 with TRBJ1-5; no firm D call. The V and J ends lost 2 bases and 5 bases respectively, with 10 bases between them. The CDR3 spans 14 residues. Germline V gene data show CDR1 as KGHSH and CDR2 as LQKENI. CDR3 in DNA: TGTGCCAGCTCACCAGGGCAGCCAGATCAGCCCCAGCATTTT. Translated, it gives CASSPGQPDQPQHF. The complete variable domain, with remaining parts taken from reference TRBV18 and TRBJ1-5, reads NAGVMQNPRHLVRRRGQEARLRCSPMKGHSHVYWYRQLPEEGLKFMVYLQKENIIDESGMPKERFSAEFPKEGPSILRIQQVVRGDSAAYFCASSPGQPDQPQHFGDGTRLSIL.

This chain joins TRBV29-1 and TRBJ1-2, with D tentatively TRBD1 (5 bases). CDR3 length: 14 amino acids. Germline loops: CDR1 SQVTM, CDR2 ANQGSEA. The V and J ends lost 1 base and 4 bases respectively, with 13 bases between them. The CDR3 region has the DNA TGCAGCGTTGAAGTGAACAGGCTCGGCTATGGCTACACCTTC. Amino acids: CSVEVNRLGYGYTF.

This rearrangement joins TRBV7-2 to TRBJ2-7; 9 bases align to TRBD2. Germline V gene lookup returns CDR1 SGHTA and CDR2 FQGNSA. CDR3 length equals 15 residues. Germline trimming cut 5 bases from V and 1 base from J; bases unmatched to any gene: 6. The CDR3 DNA follows: TGTGCCAGCAGCCTCCGGACTAGCGCTTCCTACGAGCAGTACTTC. Protein sequence: CASSLRTSASYEQYF.

The V call is TRBV4-3, the J call TRBJ1-5, with a tentative D call TRBD1 (6 bases). Germline values: CDR1 LGHNA, CDR2 YSLEER. The CDR3 extends over 15 amino acids. Trimming cost V 0 bases and J 6 bases, with 12 bases left between them. The CDR3 is CASSQDRGGRQPQHF. CDR3 sequence (DNA): TGCGCCAGCAGCCAAGATAGGGGGGGACGTCAGCCCCAGCATTTT.

A few counts support this clone. CDR3 coding DNA: TGTGCCAGCAGTACCTGGGGGGACTATGGCTACACCTTC. Translating it yields CASSTWGDYGYTF. The gene calls are TRBV28 and TRBJ1-2, with D possibly TRBD1 on 5 matching bases. V lost 5 bases, J lost 3 bases, and 10 bases lay in between. CDR3 length equals 13 residues. Germline lookup yields CDR1 MDHEN and CDR2 SYDVKM.

The chain employs TRBV5-1 and TRBJ1-4, with TRBD1 as a possible D gene (6 bases). The V end lost 4 bases, the J end lost 6 bases, and 16 bases lay between the germline ends. This CDR3 spans 15 amino acids. Germline V gene lookup returns CDR1 SGHRS and CDR2 YFSETQ. Written as DNA, the CDR3 is TGCGCCAGCAGCGCCTCCGGGACAATCGATGAAAAACTGTTTTTT. Translated: CASSASGTIDEKLFF.

J is TRBJ1-5 and V is TRBV24-1, with 7 bases that match TRBD1. Germline CDR1 and CDR2: KGHDR and SFDVKD. This CDR3 is 17 amino acids long. The V and J ends lost 0 bases and 0 bases, in that order; junction bases with no gene match: 4. CDR3 residues: CATSDLPGTVSNQPQHF. The CDR3 DNA is TGTGCCACCAGTGATTTGCCCGGGACAGTTAGCAATCAGCCCCAGCATTTT.

This clone has a handful of counts. The chain has TRBV9 and TRBJ1-4; 7 nucleotides line up with TRBD1. Germline V gene sequence: CDR1 SGDLS, CDR2 YYNGEE. The CDR3 totals 14 residues. V lost 2 bases to trimming and J lost 2 bases; unmatched junction nucleotides: 0. Here the CDR3 reads CASSVTGTNEKLFF. The CDR3 region has the DNA TGTGCCAGCAGCGTGACAGGGACTAATGAAAAACTGTTTTTT.

The V and J genes are TRBV19 and TRBJ1-6, with 9 bases matching TRBD1. The ends lost 10 bases at V and 9 bases at J; junction bases unmatched: 10. Germline CDR1 is LNHDA and CDR2 is SQIVND (reference sequence). The CDR3 contains 14 residues. CDR3 in amino acids: CATKAGQGFSPLHF. The DNA of the CDR3 is TGTGCCACCAAGGCGGGACAGGGCTTTTCACCCCTCCACTTT.

The V and J genes are TRBV5-1 and TRBJ1-2; 10 nucleotides align to TRBD1. With V trimmed by 5 bases and J by 5 bases, 9 bases remained unmatched. CDR1 is SGHRS, CDR2 YFSETQ, per germline. This CDR3 region has 15 residues. In DNA, the CDR3 is TGCGCCAGCAGGGGACAGGGGCGTTTTCATTATGGCTACACCTTC. It encodes CASRGQGRFHYGYTF.

V usage is TRBV27 and J usage is TRBJ1-4; the D gene is possibly TRBD1 (5 bases). The CDR3 contains 15 residues. Germline V lookup: CDR1 MNHEY, CDR2 SMNVEV (reference sequence). V was cut by 2 bases and J by 7 bases, with 14 bases left in between. The CDR3 nucleotides read TGTGCCAGCAGTTTAGGACGGGGGTTAGGTGAAAAACTGTTTTTT. It encodes CASSLGRGLGEKLFF.